Presented here are 19 T cell receptor beta chains from one specimen sequenced in a study of shared clonotypes between healthy human individuals. Naive CD8 isolation took CD45RO-negative cells positively selected for CCR7 and excluded terminally differentiated effector memory CD45RA+ cells. Clones were read by immunoSEQ multiplex PCR, and TCRdb kept only the in-frame ones, dropping some. The data show some 2 million clones, about 95% seen once. Sequencing input: naive CD8+ T cells sorted from blood. These receptors were taken from a man between 18 and 29 years old in good health.

As regards this clone: Other nucleotide sequences from this sample produce the same CDR3. J is TRBJ2-7 and V is TRBV4-1; 11 nucleotides match TRBD1. The CDR3 totals 14 residues. The germline gives CDR1 MGHRA, CDR2 YSYEKL. J was trimmed by 3 bases and V by 5 bases; bases with no gene match: 3. CDR3 DNA sequence: TGCGCCAGCAGCTCCGGGACAGGGGGCTACGAGCAGTACTTC. This encodes CASSSGTGGYEQYF.

This chain joins TRBV27 and TRBJ2-1; D might be TRBD1 or TRBD2, each matching 5 bases. CDR3 length equals 14 residues. V lost 5 bases and J lost 12, with 20 bases in between. From germline, CDR1 is MNHEY and CDR2 SMNVEV (reference sequence). CDR3 region: CASSTSGTPYGQFF. CDR3 nucleotides: TGTGCCAGCAGTACCTCCGGGACCCCGTATGGGCAGTTCTTC.

The chain carries TRBV6-4 and TRBJ2-7, with TRBD2 matching 8 bases. V was clipped by 10 bases and J by 3 bases; unmatched bases: 8. CDR3 length: 13 amino acids. CDR1 is MRHNA and CDR2 is SNTAGT in the germline V gene. The CDR3 spells CATKTGGDYEQYF. CDR3 coding DNA: TGTGCCACCAAAACGGGAGGGGACTACGAGCAGTACTTC.

V is TRBV27 and J is TRBJ1-2, with D possibly matching TRBD1 (6 bases). V gave up 5 bases and J gave up 4 bases, with 20 bases separating them. Per the germline V gene, CDR1 is MNHEY and CDR2 is SMNVEV (reference sequence). The CDR3 runs to 16 residues. CDR3 sequence: CASSLSAGQIVYGYTF. In nucleotides, the CDR3 is TGTGCCAGCAGTCTTTCTGCCGGACAGATAGTCTATGGCTACACCTTC.

The chain joins TRBV6-1 to TRBJ2-3; 14 bases map to TRBD2. Trimming took 0 bases from V and 6 from J; bases not matched to a gene: 8. The germline gives CDR1 MNHNS, CDR2 SASEGT. The CDR3 has 18 residues. CDR3 residues: CASSEAEGLAGAGDTQYF. The DNA of the CDR3 is TGTGCCAGCAGTGAAGCGGAGGGACTAGCGGGGGCAGGGGATACGCAGTATTTT.

The chain is built from TRBV5-6 and TRBJ2-5; D unresolved. Trimming removed 1 base at V and 0 bases at J, with 7 bases between. CDR1 is SGHDT, CDR2 YYEEEE, per germline. This CDR3 spans 14 amino acids. In DNA form, the CDR3 reads TGTGCCAGCAGCTTGATGAGCGACCAAGAGACCCAGTACTTC. This sequence encodes CASSLMSDQETQYF.

The chain links TRBV11-2 to TRBJ1-1; D is uncertain. The V end lost 5 bases, the J end lost 2 bases, and 12 bases lay between the germline ends. CDR1 is SGHAT, CDR2 FQNNGV, per germline. The CDR3 totals 14 residues. The CDR3 bases are TGTGCCAGCAGCAGGGCAGGCGATAACACTGAAGCTTTCTTT. It encodes CASSRAGDNTEAFF. The entire variable domain, with the rest obtained from reference TRBV11-2 and TRBJ1-1, is as follows: EAGVAQSPRYKIIEKRQSVAFWCNPISGHATLYWYQQILGQGPKLLIQFQNNGVVDDSQLPKDRFSAERLKGVDSTLKIQPAKLEDSAVYLCASSRAGDNTEAFFGQGTRLTVV.

The rearrangement joins TRBV4-1 to TRBJ1-1; no clear D. The CDR3 extends over 13 amino acids. Germline CDR1 MGHRA, CDR2 YSYEKL. V shed 0 bases and J shed 7 bases, with 9 bases lying between them. The CDR3, as DNA: TGCGCCAGCAGCCAAGAGAGGGTTGATGAAGCTTTCTTT. Translation gives CASSQERVDEAFF.

The gene calls are TRBV28 and TRBJ1-6; D remains ambiguous. Germline V lookup: CDR1 MDHEN, CDR2 SYDVKM. V shed 2 bases and J shed 3 bases, with 8 bases lying between them. The CDR3 consists of 15 residues. This CDR3 reads CASSLGSNYNSPLHF. The CDR3 nucleotides read TGTGCCAGCAGTTTAGGCAGTAACTATAATTCACCCCTCCACTTT.

This chain connects TRBV18 to TRBJ2-7; 7 bases map to TRBD1. Germline-derived CDR1 and CDR2 are KGHSH and LQKENI. This CDR3 is built from 14 residues. Trimming cost V 2 bases and J 3 bases; bases outside gene matches: 4. The CDR3 nucleotides are TGTGCCAGCTCACCAACGGACAGGTACTACGAGCAGTACTTC. It encodes CASSPTDRYYEQYF.

The chain employs TRBV15 and TRBJ1-4, with D perhaps TRBD1 (6 bases). Trimming left V 3 bases short and J 8 bases short, with 19 bases between. Germline lookup yields CDR1 LNHNV and CDR2 YYDKDF (reference sequence). The CDR3 totals 16 residues. In nucleotides, the CDR3 is TGTGCCACCAGCAGTCCTACAGGGACGGGTCGGGAAAAACTGTTTTTT. Translated: CATSSPTGTGREKLFF.

The chain carries TRBV4-1 and TRBJ1-5; no clear D. The CDR3 is 13 residues long. Germline V lookup: CDR1 MGHRA, CDR2 YSYEKL. V was trimmed by 4 bases and J by 1 base, leaving 5 bases between them. The CDR3 is CASSLTSNQPQHF. The CDR3 DNA reads as TGCGCCAGCAGCCTGACGAGCAATCAGCCCCAGCATTTT.

This clone was seen a single time. The chain employs TRBV7-6 and TRBJ2-7; TRBD2 is a possible D gene (5 bases). The CDR3 covers 14 residues. The germline CDR1 and CDR2 sequences are SGHVS and FNYEAQ. The V end was cut by 1 base, the J end by 4 bases, with 11 bases between. The CDR3 protein is CASSLEGEVYEQYF. CDR3 coding DNA: TGTGCCAGCAGCTTAGAGGGAGAAGTTTACGAGCAGTACTTC.

V is TRBV9 and J is TRBJ2-7, with D possibly called TRBD1 or TRBD2 (5 bases each). This CDR3 is built from 14 residues. The ends were cut back, 4 bases at V and 3 bases at J, with 14 bases in the middle. Germline V gives CDR1 SGDLS, CDR2 YYNGEE. The CDR3 bases are TGTGCCAGCAGCCCCGCCCGGGACGGCTACGAGCAGTACTTC. As protein: CASSPARDGYEQYF.

The chain is built from TRBV6-5 and TRBJ2-7, with 9 bases identical to TRBD2. Germline V gene lookup returns CDR1 MNHEY and CDR2 SVGAGI. The CDR3 runs 15 residues. The trim removed 2 bases at V and 4 bases at J, leaving 6 bases unmatched. CDR3: CASSYAGGQPYEQYF. CDR3 in DNA: TGTGCCAGCAGTTACGCGGGAGGGCAGCCTTACGAGCAGTACTTC.

The sample holds one count of this clone. This chain connects TRBV7-9 to TRBJ2-5; D unresolved. V dropped 3 bases and J dropped 2 bases, with 7 bases sitting between them. The CDR3 is made up of 13 amino acids. The germline V gene has CDR1 SEHNR and CDR2 FQNEAQ (reference sequence). The CDR3 DNA reads as TGTGCCAGCAGCTTTGAACAGCAAGAGACCCAGTACTTC. It specifies CASSFEQQETQYF.

The rearrangement links TRBV16 to TRBJ1-4, with TRBD1 as a possible D gene (5 bases). This CDR3 region has 14 residues. Germline lookup yields CDR1 KGHSY and CDR2 FQNENV. Trimming stripped 4 bases from V and 7 bases from J, with 13 bases between. CDR3: CASSPGASGEKLFF. The CDR3 DNA sequence: TGTGCCAGCAGCCCCGGGGCCTCGGGTGAAAAACTGTTTTTT.

This clone showed up just once. J is TRBJ2-1 and V is TRBV4-1; D unclear. The CDR3 contains 14 residues. The V end was cut by 0 bases, the J end by 4 bases, with 7 bases between. CDR1 and CDR2 (germline): MGHRA, YSYEKL. CDR3 in amino acids: CASSQEDGYNEQFF. The CDR3 bases are TGCGCCAGCAGCCAAGAGGACGGTTACAATGAGCAGTTCTTC.

V is TRBV5-1 and J is TRBJ2-2, with D unresolved. Trimming left V 0 bases short and J 3 bases short, with 12 bases between. Germline V lookup: CDR1 SGHRS, CDR2 YFSETQ. This CDR3 spans 16 amino acids. The CDR3 sequence: CASSLAFSAHTGELFF. CDR3 nucleotide sequence: TGCGCCAGCAGCTTGGCCTTCAGCGCCCACACCGGGGAGCTGTTTTTT.